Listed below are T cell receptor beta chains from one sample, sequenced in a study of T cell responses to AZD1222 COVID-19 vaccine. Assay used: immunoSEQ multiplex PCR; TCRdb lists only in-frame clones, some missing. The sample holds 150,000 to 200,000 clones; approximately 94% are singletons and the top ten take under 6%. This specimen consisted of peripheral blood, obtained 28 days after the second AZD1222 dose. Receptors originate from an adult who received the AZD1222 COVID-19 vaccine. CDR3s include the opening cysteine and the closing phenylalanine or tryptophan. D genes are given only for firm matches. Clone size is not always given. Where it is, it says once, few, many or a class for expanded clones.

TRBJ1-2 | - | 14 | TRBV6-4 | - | TGTGCCAGCAGTCCAGGCCGGCCGAGCTATGGCTACACCTTC | CASSPGRPSYGYTF
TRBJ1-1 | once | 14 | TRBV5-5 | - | TGTGCCAGCAGCTTGGAAGGGGGGTCTTTGAAAGCTTTCTTT | CASSLEGGSLKAFF
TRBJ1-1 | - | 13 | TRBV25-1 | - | TGTGCCAGCAGTGAATTAATTCGTCCTGAAGCTTTCTTT | CASSELIRPEAFF
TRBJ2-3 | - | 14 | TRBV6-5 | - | TGTGCCAGCAGCCAGGGACTTCTCACAGATACGCAGTATTTT | CASSQGLLTDTQYF
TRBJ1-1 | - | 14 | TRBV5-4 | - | TGTGCCAGCAGCTGGGGGGGCCGGAACACTGAAGCTTTCTTT | CASSWGGRNTEAFF
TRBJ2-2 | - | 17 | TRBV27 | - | TGTGCCAGCAGTTCCCGGACAACCTACGGGGACACCGGGGAGCTGTTTTTT | CASSSRTTYGDTGELFF
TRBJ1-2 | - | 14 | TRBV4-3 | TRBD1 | TGCGCCAGCAGCCAAGAGGCCAGGGGGGGCAGCTACACCTTC | CASSQEARGGSYTF
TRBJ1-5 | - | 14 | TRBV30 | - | TGTGCCTGGAGTGGGGCAGCGGGGGATCAGCCCCAGCATTTT | CAWSGAAGDQPQHF
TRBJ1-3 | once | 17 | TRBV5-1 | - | TGCGCCAGCAGCGCCTATGGGGCAGGGTCAATTGGAAACACCATATATTTT | CASSAYGAGSIGNTIYF
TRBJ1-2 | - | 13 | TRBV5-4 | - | TGTGCCAGCACCGACAAAGGGAACTATGGCTACACCTTC | CASTDKGNYGYTF
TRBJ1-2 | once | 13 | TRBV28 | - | TGTGCCAGCAGGCCCGGGGGTAACTATGGCTACACCTTC | CASRPGGNYGYTF
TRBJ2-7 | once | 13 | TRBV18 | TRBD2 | TGTGCCAGCTCCGCTCGGGGGGGAGGCGAGCAGTACTTC | CASSARGGGEQYF
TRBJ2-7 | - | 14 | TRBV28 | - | TGTGCCAGCAGTTTACCAGGACCCCTCTACGAGCAGTACTTC | CASSLPGPLYEQYF
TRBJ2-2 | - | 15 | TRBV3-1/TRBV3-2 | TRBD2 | TGTGCCAGCAGACGGACTAGCTCCGGCACCGGGGAGCTGTTTTTT | CASRRTSSGTGELFF
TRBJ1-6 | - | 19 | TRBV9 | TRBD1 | TGTGCCAGCAGCGCCTCCCCGGGGGACAGCAGCTCCTATAATTCACCCCTCCACTTT | CASSASPGDSSSYNSPLHF
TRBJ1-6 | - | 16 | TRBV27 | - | TGTGCCAGCAGAATGCAACAGAGCTCCTATAATTCACCCCTCCACTTT | CASRMQQSSYNSPLHF